Each of the 17 T cell receptor beta chains below was sequenced from the same sample in a study of Tregs in tolerant kidney transplant recipients. The method was immunoSEQ multiplex PCR; TCRdb's version includes in-frame clones alone and lacks a portion of them. The sample has around 70,000 clones, roughly 90% seen once. The source was CD8+ T cells from blood, collected before the transplant. The receptors here all came from a human donor who received a combined kidney and bone marrow transplant.

The chain links TRBV18 to TRBJ2-2, with D perhaps TRBD1 (7 bases). Germline-derived CDR1 and CDR2 are KGHSH and LQKENI. Trimming stripped 6 bases from V and 5 bases from J, with 13 bases between. CDR3 length equals 14 residues. The CDR3 DNA sequence: TGTGCCAGCTCCCCAGGGGGGACGACCGGGGAGCTGTTTTTT. Translating gives CASSPGGTTGELFF.

The chain couples TRBV4-1 to TRBJ2-2; D is perhaps TRBD2 (6 bases). Germline V gene sequence: CDR1 MGHRA, CDR2 YSYEKL. The ends were cut back, 3 bases at V and 6 bases at J, with 8 bases in the middle. The CDR3 runs to 13 residues. The CDR3 region has the DNA TGCGCCAGCAGCCAGGGGACTGCCGGGGAGCTGTTTTTT. Its protein product is CASSQGTAGELFF.

This clone appeared a single time. This chain uses TRBV9 with TRBJ2-1; 14 bases align to TRBD2. In germline, CDR1 is SGDLS, CDR2 YYNGEE. V was clipped by 3 bases and J by 8 bases; unmatched bases: 7. This CDR3 contains 16 residues. The chain's CDR3 is CASSETGLAGVYEQFF. The CDR3 nucleotides read TGTGCCAGCAGCGAAACGGGACTAGCGGGAGTTTATGAGCAGTTCTTC.

This sequence joins TRBV19 and TRBJ2-1, with TRBD1 matching 8 bases. Germline V gene lookup returns CDR1 LNHDA and CDR2 SQIVND (reference sequence). This CDR3 has 17 amino acids. The V and J ends lost 1 base and 8 bases, in that order; junction bases with no gene match: 13. The CDR3 spells CASSIASGGDWYDEQFF. Written as DNA, the CDR3 is TGTGCCAGTAGTATAGCCTCAGGGGGCGATTGGTACGATGAGCAGTTCTTC. The entire variable domain, with the rest obtained from reference TRBV19 and TRBJ2-1, is as follows: DGGITQSPKYLFRKEGQNVTLSCEQNLNHDAMYWYRQDPGQGLRLIYYSQIVNDFQKGDIAEGYSVSREKKESFPLTVTSAQKNPTAFYLCASSIASGGDWYDEQFFGPGTRLTVL.

This clone has a handful of counts. Written as DNA, the CDR3 is TGTGCCAGCTCCAGGACAGGGGGCACAGATACGCAGTATTTT. It yields the protein CASSRTGGTDTQYF. V usage is TRBV6-4 and J usage is TRBJ2-3; 9 nucleotides match TRBD1. This CDR3 is built from 14 residues. J lost 1 base, V lost 8 bases, and 4 bases had no gene match. The germline V gene encodes CDR1 MRHNA and CDR2 SNTAGT.

This clone was detected only once. V usage is TRBV28 and J usage is TRBJ2-3; TRBD2 aligns across 12 bases. CDR1 and CDR2 from the germline V gene are MDHEN and SYDVKM. Trimming cost V 6 bases and J 2 bases; bases outside gene matches: 15. This CDR3 is 19 amino acids long. CDR3 bases: TGTGCCAGCAGAATTGGGACTAGCGGGTACCCCTCCCTCACAGATACGCAGTATTTT. It yields the protein CASRIGTSGYPSLTDTQYF.

This chain joins TRBV30 and TRBJ1-6; D remains ambiguous. Trimming shortened V by 0 bases and J by 8 bases, and 11 bases separated the two germline ends. The germline V gene encodes CDR1 GTSNPN and CDR2 SVGIG (reference sequence). There are 14 residues in the CDR3. The CDR3 sequence: CAWSVLSWDSPLHF. CDR3 bases: TGTGCCTGGAGTGTACTTAGCTGGGATTCACCCCTCCACTTT.

This clone showed up just once. V gene TRBV6-5 combines with J gene TRBJ2-5; 9 bases line up with TRBD1. The junction had 1 base not matched to a gene; V was cut back by 2 bases and J by 3 bases. This CDR3 region has 14 residues. Germline assignment: CDR1 MNHEY and CDR2 SVGAGI. CDR3 amino acids: CASSYRTGEETQYF. DNA of the CDR3: TGTGCCAGCAGTTACCGGACAGGGGAAGAGACCCAGTACTTC.

The V call is TRBV4-3, the J call TRBJ2-7; TRBD1 matches at 9 bases. V was clipped by 3 bases and J by 4 bases; unmatched bases: 7. The CDR3 spans 15 residues. Germline V lookup: CDR1 LGHNA, CDR2 YSLEER. DNA of the CDR3: TGCGCCAGCAGCCAGGCCGGGACAGGGATATACGAGCAGTACTTC. Its protein is CASSQAGTGIYEQYF.

The chain links TRBV19 to TRBJ2-1, with D perhaps matching TRBD1 (6 bases). V was cut by 3 bases and J by 9 bases, with 18 bases left in between. This CDR3 region has 15 residues. CDR1 is LNHDA, CDR2 SQIVND, per germline (reference sequence). CDR3 sequence reads: CASSIVEGIGGEQFF. As DNA, the CDR3 is TGTGCCAGTAGTATCGTCGAAGGAATAGGGGGTGAGCAGTTCTTC.

This clone turned up a few times. The chain carries TRBV10-3 and TRBJ2-7; maybe TRBD2 (6 bases). The V end lost 0 bases, the J end lost 2 bases, and 14 bases lay between the germline ends. The CDR3 is 16 residues long. In germline, CDR1 is ENHRY, CDR2 SYGVKD. CDR3 sequence reads: CAISESGVAEAYEQYF. In DNA form, the CDR3 reads TGTGCCATCAGTGAGTCAGGGGTAGCGGAAGCCTACGAGCAGTACTTC.

The chain employs TRBV27 and TRBJ1-1; 7 nucleotides match TRBD1. From germline, CDR1 is MNHEY and CDR2 SMNVEV (reference sequence). CDR3 length equals 14 residues. The V and J ends lost 6 bases and 4 bases, in that order; junction bases with no gene match: 8. In DNA form, the CDR3 reads TGTGCCAGCAGCGTAGGGGGCTTCGGCACTGAAGCTTTCTTT. Translated, it gives CASSVGGFGTEAFF.

The chain uses TRBV15 and TRBJ1-1; 8 bases are shared with TRBD1. Germline CDR1 reads LNHNV; CDR2 reads YYDKDF (reference sequence). Trimming at V came to 3 bases and at J to 6 bases, leaving 6 bases not matched to a gene. This CDR3 comprises 14 residues. CDR3 sequence reads: CATSRSLQGAEAFF. CDR3 nucleotide sequence: TGTGCCACCAGCAGGAGCCTACAGGGGGCTGAAGCTTTCTTT.

The rearrangement joins TRBV13 to TRBJ2-3, with D unresolved. In germline, CDR1 is PRHDT, CDR2 FYEKMQ (reference sequence). CDR3 length: 13 residues. Deletions cut 2 bases from V and 6 bases from J, with 9 bases between. The DNA of the CDR3 is TGTGCCAGCAGCTTATCGGGTCGGGATACGCAGTATTTT. Translation gives CASSLSGRDTQYF.

The genes are TRBV2 and TRBJ2-7, with 11 bases matching TRBD2. Germline V gene data show CDR1 as SNHLY and CDR2 as FYNNEI. The CDR3 contains 15 residues. V lost 10 bases and J lost 5; bases outside the gene matches: 13. The CDR3 DNA sequence: TGTGCCAACGGGCCTAAGACTAGCGGGATCAACGAGCAGTACTTC. Translation: CANGPKTSGINEQYF.

J is TRBJ2-1 and V is TRBV9; 11 bases match TRBD2. From germline, CDR1 is SGDLS and CDR2 YYNGEE. The CDR3 spans 16 residues. V gave up 3 bases and J gave up 5 bases; unmatched junction bases: 7. CDR3 DNA sequence: TGTGCCAGCAGCGCACCCGGGACTAGCGGAAACAATGAGCAGTTCTTC. Protein product: CASSAPGTSGNNEQFF.

Details on this clone: Other DNA sequences in this specimen translate into the identical CDR3. The chain is built from TRBV6-5 and TRBJ2-7; D call uncertain. Germline V lookup: CDR1 MNHEY, CDR2 SVGAGI. V dropped 3 bases and J dropped 2 bases, with 5 bases sitting between them. The CDR3 loop spans 12 amino acids. This chain's CDR3 is CASSYSPYEQYF. The CDR3 bases are TGTGCCAGCAGTTATAGCCCCTACGAGCAGTACTTC.